Following are 2 T cell receptor beta chains from one sample sequenced in a study of blood T cell repertoires in COVID-19. Method: immunoSEQ multiplex PCR; TCRdb's copy keeps in-frame clones and lacks some. The top ten hold roughly 0.76% of the sample, which has around 460,000 clones, approximately 90% seen once. The source material was peripheral blood. The source is a man between 18 and 35 years old with COVID-19, enrolled during active disease.

The chain carries TRBV19 and TRBJ2-3; 8 bases are a match to TRBD2. Unmatched junction bases numbered 3, after V lost 1 base and J lost 3 bases. This CDR3 spans 15 amino acids. Germline V gene data show CDR1 as LNHDA and CDR2 as SQIVND (reference sequence). The CDR3 sequence is CASSIAGGPTDTQYF. The CDR3 nucleotides are TGTGCCAGTAGTATAGCGGGGGGGCCTACAGATACGCAGTATTTT.

This clone occurred once. The chain combines TRBV5-1 with TRBJ2-1; weak D call: TRBD2 (5 bases). This CDR3 region has 14 residues. The V gene lost 0 bases and the J gene lost 8 bases, with 12 bases spanning the gap. Germline-derived CDR1 and CDR2 are SGHRS and YFSETQ. The CDR3 is CASSLEAGGDEQFF. CDR3 in DNA: TGCGCCAGCAGCTTGGAGGCGGGTGGGGATGAGCAGTTCTTC.